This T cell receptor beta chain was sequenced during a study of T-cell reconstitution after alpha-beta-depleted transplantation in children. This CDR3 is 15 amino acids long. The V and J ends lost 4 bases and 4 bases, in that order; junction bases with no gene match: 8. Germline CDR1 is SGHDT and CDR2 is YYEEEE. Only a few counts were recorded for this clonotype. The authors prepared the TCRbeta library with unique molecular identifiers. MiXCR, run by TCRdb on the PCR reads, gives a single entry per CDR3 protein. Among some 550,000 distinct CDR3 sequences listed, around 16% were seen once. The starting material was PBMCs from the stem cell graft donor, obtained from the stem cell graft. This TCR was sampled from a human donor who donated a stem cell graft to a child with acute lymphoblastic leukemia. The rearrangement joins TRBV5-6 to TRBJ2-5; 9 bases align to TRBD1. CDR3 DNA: TGTGCCAGCAGCCTGGAGGGACAGGGTATAGAGACCCAGTACTTC. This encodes CASSLEGQGIETQYF.